This T cell receptor beta chain came from a study of blood T cell repertoires in COVID-19. Study-wide context: The analysed material was cDNA or gDNA that came from T cells, B-cell-depleted T cells, or PBMCs.

Source study methods: Using reference gene primer amplification, nucleated cell counts were estimated. Measured with immunoSEQ multiplex PCR; TCRdb has only the in-frame clones, and not every one. The DNA gave D and trimming, while V, J and clone size come from that table. The sample lists approximately 150,000 clones; 75% to 85% were seen once. This clone showed up just a few times. The TCR originated in a man between 60 and 75 years old with active or convalescent COVID-19. Material for sequencing was peripheral blood.

CDR3 nucleotide sequence: TGCGCCAGCAGCCGGGTAGCGGGAGCGACCTCAGATACGCAGTATTTT. It is translated as CASSRVAGATSDTQYF. V usage is TRBV4-3 and J usage is TRBJ2-3, with 9 positions matching TRBD2. Per germline, CDR1 LGHNA and CDR2 YSLEER. Trimming cost V 4 bases and J 4 bases; bases outside gene matches: 9. This CDR3 is 16 amino acids long.